This T cell receptor beta chain originates from a study of CD8+ T cells in alopecia areata. Across the whole study: Each of the treated patients was given oral tofacitinib, 5 to 10 mg twice daily, for moderate-to-severe alopecia areata. Points from the study as a whole: Sequencing of scalp samples also captures resident alphabeta T cells of normal skin.

Reverse transcribed after extraction, RNA yielded cDNA as the sequencing template. Repertoires were generated with immunoSEQ multiplex PCR, while TCRdb's copy carries only in-frame clones and drops some. The sample has roughly 250,000 clones, about two thirds seen once. This clone showed up just a few times. Its cognate antigen is unknown. V dropped 0 bases and J dropped 2 bases, with 9 bases sitting between them. The CDR3 length is 16 residues. Germline CDR1 SGHKS, CDR2 YYEKEE (reference sequence). The receptor was isolated from a human donor with alopecia areata. This material consisted of CD4+ T cells sorted from blood, taken at week 0. The gene calls are TRBV5-5 and TRBJ2-6, with D tentatively TRBD1 (5 bases). The CDR3, as DNA: TGTGCCAGCAGCTTGGAACCAGGGACTGGGGCCAACGTCCTGACTTTC. This codes for CASSLEPGTGANVLTF.